Sequencing of this T cell receptor (beta chain) was carried out in a study of T cells after yellow fever vaccination. Study-wide results and caveats: Sorted repertoires could include abundant contaminating clonotypes from bulk cells. Secondary responses were weaker yet peaked faster, day 5 versus 15.

In making TCR cDNA, 5'RACE template switching added a universal primer site and UMIs to it. TCRdb called the 5' RACE reads again in MiXCR, with one record for every CDR3 protein. Among around 550,000 distinct CDR3 sequences listed, about 19% were seen once. Germline lookup yields CDR1 SGHTA and CDR2 FQGNSA. This CDR3 region has 17 residues. V was cut by 5 bases and J by 0 bases, with 18 bases left in between. Turning to this clonotype: Antigen specificity is unknown.

The chain joins TRBV7-2 to TRBJ2-3; D perhaps matches TRBD2 (6 bases). This receptor was identified in a man aged 25 to 40 who received the YFV17D yellow fever vaccine. Sequencing used PBMCs, obtained 15 days after the yellow fever booster vaccination. The CDR3 DNA reads as TGTGCCAGCAGCCTCCTTTGGAGCGGGCTTAGCACAGATACGCAGTATTTT. Translation gives CASSLLWSGLSTDTQYF. The whole variable domain, remainder taken from reference TRBV7-2 and TRBJ2-3, is GAGVSQSPSNKVTEKGKDVELRCDPISGHTALYWYRQSLGQGLEFLIYFQGNSAPDKSGLPSDRFSAERTGGSVSTLTIQRTQQEDSAVYLCASSLLWSGLSTDTQYFGPGTRLTVL.